These 13 T cell receptor beta chains were all obtained from the same sample, sequenced in a study of cytomegalovirus exposure and HLA in healthy donors. Primers for the PCR totalled 60 Vbeta and 13 Jbeta. Generated by immunoSEQ multiplex PCR, the TCRdb table keeps only in-frame clones and is missing some. The table lists about 120,000 clones, around 79% of them singletons. Sequencing was performed on PBMCs. Source of these receptors: a woman aged 18-29 years in good health and CMV-seronegative.

This clone was found a few times. This chain uses TRBV5-5 with TRBJ1-6; 7 bases line up with TRBD1. V gave up 2 bases and J gave up 9 bases; unmatched junction bases: 14. The germline gives CDR1 SGHKS, CDR2 YYEKEE (reference sequence). This CDR3 region has 17 residues. The CDR3, as DNA: TGTGCCAGCAGCTTCTTTGATATCTACAGGGGCTTTTCACCCCTCCACTTT. It translates to CASSFFDIYRGFSPLHF. Full variable domain (outside the CDR3, taken from reference TRBV5-5 and TRBJ1-6): DAGVTQSPTHLIKTRGQQVTLRCSPISGHKSVSWYQQVLGQGPQFIFQYYEKEERGRGNFPDRFSARQFPNYSSELNVNALLLGDSALYLCASSFFDIYRGFSPLHFGNGTRLTVT.

This chain connects TRBV4-3 to TRBJ2-7, with TRBD1 matching 9 bases. The germline V gene encodes CDR1 LGHNA and CDR2 YSLEER. The CDR3 is made up of 16 amino acids. J lost 3 bases, V lost 4 bases, and 10 bases had no gene match. The CDR3 DNA reads TGCGCCAGCAGCCGAGACTTCGGGACAGGGAACTACGAGCAGTACTTC. Protein: CASSRDFGTGNYEQYF.

This chain uses TRBV19 with TRBJ1-1; perhaps TRBD1 as D (5 bases). Trimming took off 7 bases at V and 5 bases at J, with 11 bases between the two ends. Looked up from germline, CDR1 is LNHDA and CDR2 is SQIVND (reference sequence). The CDR3 extends over 12 amino acids. The CDR3 is CASIRGYTEAFF. The DNA of the CDR3 is TGTGCCAGTATCCGGGGGTATACTGAAGCTTTCTTT.

The chain recombines TRBV30 with TRBJ2-3; TRBD2 matches at 7 bases. CDR3 size: 14 residues. Per germline, CDR1 GTSNPN and CDR2 SVGIG (reference sequence). Unmatched junction bases numbered 3, after V lost 2 bases and J lost 1 base. DNA of the CDR3: TGTGCCTGGAGTTTGAGCGGGGGCACAGATACGCAGTATTTT. Its protein is CAWSLSGGTDTQYF.

The V and J genes are TRBV6-5 and TRBJ2-1; 10 positions match TRBD1. The germline V gene has CDR1 MNHEY and CDR2 SVGAGI. The junction had 9 bases not matched to a gene; V was cut back by 4 bases and J by 6 bases. The CDR3 loop spans 16 amino acids. The CDR3 nucleotides are TGTGCCAGCAGTTTCACTGGGACAGGGGCCTCCAATGAGCAGTTCTTC. Translated: CASSFTGTGASNEQFF.

The gene calls are TRBV4-2 and TRBJ2-2; TRBD1 aligns across 10 bases. V dropped 3 bases and J dropped 5; count of bases not matched to a gene: 3. In germline, CDR1 is LGHNA, CDR2 YNFKEQ. The CDR3 is 15 amino acids. CDR3 loop: CASSHGTGETGELFF. For the CDR3, the DNA is TGTGCCAGCAGCCATGGGACAGGGGAAACCGGGGAGCTGTTTTTT.

The J gene is TRBJ2-1, the V gene TRBV18; 8 bases match TRBD1. The CDR3 length is 15 residues. Germline V gene lookup returns CDR1 KGHSH and CDR2 LQKENI. V shed 5 bases, J shed 3 bases, and the junction held 6 bases outside the gene matches. Here the CDR3 reads CASSSDRVFYNEQFF. The CDR3 DNA follows: TGTGCCAGCTCATCGGACAGGGTCTTCTACAATGAGCAGTTCTTC.

The V and J genes are TRBV10-3 and TRBJ1-2; TRBD1 matches 7 bases. CDR3 size: 16 residues. Germline assignment: CDR1 ENHRY and CDR2 SYGVKD. The V and J ends lost 5 bases and 3 bases, in that order; junction bases with no gene match: 12. The CDR3 protein is CAISHLPRDSDYGYTF. CDR3 nucleotide sequence: TGTGCCATCAGTCACTTACCCCGGGACAGCGACTATGGCTACACCTTC.

The V call is TRBV29-1, the J call TRBJ2-3; possibly TRBD2 for D (6 bases). CDR1 SQVTM and CDR2 ANQGSEA come from the germline V gene. The CDR3 covers 15 residues. Deletions cut 0 bases from V and 0 bases from J, with 10 bases between. CDR3 DNA: TGCAGCGTTGAAGATTGGAGGGATAGCACAGATACGCAGTATTTT. This codes for CSVEDWRDSTDTQYF.

This clone was seen only a few times. The chain carries TRBV29-1 and TRBJ2-3, with TRBD1 matching 9 bases. Germline V gives CDR1 SQVTM, CDR2 ANQGSEA. V shed 7 bases, J shed 2 bases, and the junction held 7 bases outside the gene matches. The CDR3 covers 14 residues. This CDR3 reads CSAPRDRATDTQYF. The CDR3 DNA follows: TGCAGCGCCCCGAGGGACAGGGCCACAGATACGCAGTATTTT.

The table lists this clone with a count of one. The rearrangement links TRBV29-1 to TRBJ1-4; D is unresolved. The CDR3 extends over 13 amino acids. Trimming cost V 7 bases and J 3 bases, with 12 bases left between them. The germline gives CDR1 SQVTM, CDR2 ANQGSEA. CDR3 region: CSGRRGANEKLFF. The CDR3 nucleotides are TGCAGCGGGAGGAGAGGAGCTAATGAAAAACTGTTTTTT.

V gene TRBV30 combines with J gene TRBJ1-1, with a possible D match to TRBD1 (5 bases). The CDR3 has 15 residues. Trimming took 7 bases from V and 0 from J, leaving 18 bases between them. The germline CDR1 and CDR2 sequences are GTSNPN and SVGIG (reference sequence). In DNA, the CDR3 is TGTGCCTCGGGGGGGGTTGGCTTCATGAACACTGAAGCTTTCTTT. It translates to CASGGVGFMNTEAFF.

This clone was observed a single time. The V and J genes are TRBV28 and TRBJ2-3; 7 bases align to TRBD1. After removal of 5 bases from V and 2 bases from J, the junction contained 10 bases not matched to a gene. Germline-derived CDR1 and CDR2 are MDHEN and SYDVKM. The CDR3 is 16 amino acids. CDR3 DNA sequence: TGTGCCAGCAGTCCTCGGACAGGAGTGGTCACAGATACGCAGTATTTT. It is translated as CASSPRTGVVTDTQYF.